This T cell receptor beta chain emerged from a study of radiotherapy plus CTLA-4 blockade in lung cancer. The overall study: An objective response was seen in 15% to 20% of patients, and disease control in around 33%. Points from the study as a whole: How blood T cell clones changed early, along with interferon-beta, reportedly forecast response best. Following radiotherapy plus ipilimumab, tumor-derived TCR clones expanded in the blood.

TCRdb's table, derived via immunoSEQ multiplex PCR, lists solely in-frame clones and lacks some. This table holds 20,000 to 30,000 clones, about 76% found once. The CDR3 sequence is 16 residues long. In germline, CDR1 is SGHRS, CDR2 YFSETQ. V was clipped by 0 bases and J by 7 bases; unmatched bases: 8. With respect to this clone: The antigen remains unidentified.

This TCR was recovered from a human donor with non-small cell lung cancer that progressed on radiotherapy plus ipilimumab. This specimen was peripheral blood, taken from a patient treated with radiotherapy plus ipilimumab. V gene TRBV5-1 combines with J gene TRBJ2-1, with 9 bases fitting TRBD2. CDR3 coding DNA: TGCGCCAGCAGCTTGGCCGGGGCGGGAGGGCCGAATGAGCAGTTCTTC. This gives the protein CASSLAGAGGPNEQFF.